The 9 T cell receptor beta chains below all came from one sample that was sequenced in a study of shared clonotypes between healthy human individuals. Measured with immunoSEQ multiplex PCR; TCRdb has only the in-frame clones, and not every one. The sample shows about 1 million clones, roughly 74% of them seen only once. The sample consisted of memory CD4+ T cells from PBMCs. Subset of the sample: CD45RA-negative fraction. These receptors all come from a young man in good health. Some clones in this sample may be carry-over from other donors' samples.

The rearrangement uses TRBV7-9 and TRBJ2-7; 8 bases map to TRBD2. V trimming: 1 base; J trimming: 5 bases; junction bases outside the gene matches: 7. The CDR3 contains 15 residues. CDR1 and CDR2 from the germline V gene are SEHNR and FQNEAQ (reference sequence). CDR3 residues: CASSLGAGENNEQYF. As DNA, the CDR3 is TGTGCCAGCAGCTTAGGAGCGGGAGAAAACAACGAGCAGTACTTC.

This clone occurred a few times. The CDR3 protein is CASSSRKDSYEKLFF. As DNA, the CDR3 is TGTGCCAGCAGTTCGCGAAAGGATAGTTATGAAAAACTGTTTTTT. The rearrangement links TRBV6-5 to TRBJ1-4; no clear D. The CDR3 runs 15 residues. The V gene's germline CDR1 is MNHEY and CDR2 SVGAGI. Trimming removed 4 bases from V and 6 bases from J, with 15 bases in between.

The chain joins TRBV10-2 to TRBJ2-3; 7 positions agree with TRBD2. After removal of 9 bases from V and 2 bases from J, the junction contained 8 bases not matched to a gene. CDR3 length equals 14 residues. Germline V gene data show CDR1 as WSHSY and CDR2 as SAAADI. CDR3 amino acids: CASSGSGVTDTQYF. As DNA, the CDR3 is TGCGCCAGTTCGGGGAGCGGGGTCACAGATACGCAGTATTTT.

The DNA for the CDR3 is TGTGCCAGCAGCCCCTTTTGGGTAGGGACAGATACGCAGTATTTT. Encoded protein: CASSPFWVGTDTQYF. The V and J genes are TRBV7-2 and TRBJ2-3; D is uncertain. The CDR3 is made up of 15 amino acids. Germline-derived CDR1 and CDR2 are SGHTA and FQGNSA. Trimming left V 5 bases short and J 3 bases short, with 15 bases between.

The chain combines TRBV11-2 with TRBJ2-1; D is unclear. V was clipped by 1 base and J by 7 bases, with 8 bases between them. Germline V gives CDR1 SGHAT, CDR2 FQNNGV. This CDR3 is 13 amino acids long. The CDR3 is CASSLGLSNEQFF. The CDR3 bases are TGTGCCAGCAGCTTAGGACTCTCTAATGAGCAGTTCTTC.

The chain combines TRBV7-2 with TRBJ1-5, with D perhaps TRBD1 (5 bases). Trimming left V 2 bases short and J 7 bases short, with 9 bases between. The CDR3 extends over 13 amino acids. The germline CDR1 and CDR2 sequences are SGHTA and FQGNSA. The CDR3 nucleotides are TGTGCCAGCAGCTTAAGGGGAAGCCAGCCCCAGCATTTT. Its translation: CASSLRGSQPQHF.

In its sample, this clone was seen a few times. V usage is TRBV29-1 and J usage is TRBJ1-2; weak D call: TRBD1 (6 bases). V lost 7 bases to trimming and J lost 4 bases, with 16 bases between them. The germline V gene encodes CDR1 SQVTM and CDR2 ANQGSEA. The CDR3 is made up of 13 amino acids. The CDR3 DNA is TGCAGCGCTGGAGGGGGGCAGGGCTATGGCTACACCTTC. This sequence encodes CSAGGGQGYGYTF. The complete variable domain, with remaining parts taken from reference TRBV29-1 and TRBJ1-2, reads SAVISQKPSRDICQRGTSLTIQCQVDSQVTMMFWYRQQPGQSLTLIATANQGSEATYESGFVIDKFPISRPNLTFSTLTVSNMSPEDSSIYLCSAGGGQGYGYTFGSGTRLTVV.

Concerning this clone: Other DNA sequences in the same sample also yield this CDR3. This chain connects TRBV2 to TRBJ2-7; 10 bases agree with TRBD1. V lost 3 bases and J lost 2; bases outside the gene matches: 4. The CDR3 consists of 15 residues. In germline, CDR1 is SNHLY, CDR2 FYNNEI. The CDR3 here is CASSERDRGPYEQYF. DNA for the CDR3: TGTGCCAGCAGTGAGAGGGACAGGGGACCCTACGAGCAGTACTTC. Full variable domain (remainder filled in from reference TRBV2 and TRBJ2-7): EPEVTQTPSHQVTQMGQEVILRCVPISNHLYFYWYRQILGQKVEFLVSFYNNEISEKSEIFDDQFSVERPDGSNFTLKIRSTKLEDSAMYFCASSERDRGPYEQYFGPGTRLTVT.

The rearrangement uses TRBV7-2 and TRBJ1-1; D uncertain. The germline V and J ends were trimmed by 1 base and 3 bases, with 6 bases remaining between them. Germline CDR1 SGHTA, CDR2 FQGNSA. The CDR3 extends over 13 amino acids. CDR3 residues: CASSLVYDTEAFF. The CDR3 DNA reads as TGTGCCAGCAGCTTAGTCTACGACACTGAAGCTTTCTTT.